The rows below give T cell receptor beta chains drawn from one sample of a study of cytomegalovirus exposure and HLA in healthy donors. Only in-frame clones appear in the TCRdb table, and some are missing; sequencing was by immunoSEQ multiplex PCR. The table includes about 230,000 clones, 77% detected once. Sequences were obtained from PBMCs. Source of these receptors: an older woman in good health and CMV-seropositive. The CDR3 runs from the conserved cysteine through the conserved F or W. D genes are given only for firm matches. Only some rows state a clone size, as once, few, many or a class for expanded clones.

-	TRBV28	TRBD1	TRBJ1-1	14	CASSSPTGRTEAFF	TGTGCCAGCAGTTCCCCGACAGGGAGGACTGAAGCTTTCTTT
-	TRBV19	-	TRBJ2-3	14	CASSITGFTDTQYF	TGTGCCAGTAGTATAACAGGGTTCACAGATACGCAGTATTTT
-	TRBV7-8	TRBD2	TRBJ2-3	16	CASSLGAGGFTDTQYF	TGTGCCAGCAGCTTAGGGGCGGGGGGATTCACAGATACGCAGTATTTT
-	TRBV12-5	-	TRBJ2-7	16	CASGLWGGPNPGEQYF	TGTGCTAGTGGTTTGTGGGGGGGCCCAAACCCCGGCGAGCAGTACTTC
-	TRBV7-6	TRBD1	TRBJ2-7	14	CASSPGTANVEQYF	TGTGCCAGCAGCCCCGGGACAGCGAATGTGGAGCAGTACTTC
-	TRBV5-4	TRBD2	TRBJ2-7	14	CASSPGLAGYEQYF	TGTGCCAGCAGCCCGGGACTAGCGGGTTACGAGCAGTACTTC
-	TRBV7-3	-	TRBJ2-3	15	CASSQRGTYTDTQYF	TGTGCCAGCAGCCAAAGGGGGACCTACACAGATACGCAGTATTTT
-	TRBV11-2	TRBD2	TRBJ2-5	15	CASSLMSGRGETQYF	TGTGCCAGCAGCTTGATGAGCGGGAGGGGTGAGACCCAGTACTTC
-	TRBV7-2	-	TRBJ1-3	15	CASTRGASSGNTIYF	TGTGCCAGCACCCGGGGGGCGAGCTCTGGAAACACCATATATTTT
-	TRBV14	-	TRBJ2-1	18	CASSPTSSSVSSYNEQFF	TGTGCCAGCAGCCCGACGTCGTCCAGCGTCAGCTCCTACAATGAGCAGTTCTTC
-	TRBV5-1	-	TRBJ2-7	15	CASSLGPGALNEQYF	TGCGCCAGCAGCTTGGGGCCAGGGGCTTTGAACGAGCAGTACTTC
-	TRBV2	TRBD1	TRBJ2-1	13	CASREGQANEQFF	TGTGCCAGCAGGGAGGGACAGGCCAATGAGCAGTTCTTC
-	TRBV7-2	TRBD1	TRBJ1-1	14	CASSRDRVGTEAFF	TGTGCCAGCAGCCGGGACAGGGTAGGAACTGAAGCTTTCTTT
-	TRBV11-2	-	TRBJ2-7	14	CASSLDGFSYEQYF	TGTGCCAGCAGCTTAGATGGCTTTTCCTACGAGCAGTACTTC
-	TRBV6-1	-	TRBJ1-3	13	CASSEDFGNTIYF	TGTGCCAGCAGTGAAGACTTCGGTAACACCATATATTTT
few	TRBV5-4	TRBD2	TRBJ2-4	17	CASSLAGVGRGGNIQYF	TGTGCCAGCAGCTTGGCTGGGGTCGGGAGGGGAGGAAACATTCAGTACTTC
-	TRBV5-4	-	TRBJ2-7	13	CASSSTDTYEQYF	TGTGCCAGCAGCTCCACAGATACCTACGAGCAGTACTTC
few	TRBV9	-	TRBJ2-1	14	CASSVGMTPVEQFF	TGTGCCAGCAGCGTAGGGATGACACCAGTGGAGCAGTTCTTC
-	TRBV2	-	TRBJ2-1	10	CASSDYEQFF	TGTGCCAGCAGTGACTATGAGCAGTTCTTC
few	TRBV18	-	TRBJ2-3	15	CASSPPQLRGDTQYF	TGTGCCAGCTCACCACCCCAGCTTCGGGGAGATACGCAGTATTTT
-	TRBV30	-	TRBJ1-2	13	CAWSVLTGNGYTF	TGTGCCTGGAGCGTCCTGACGGGAAATGGCTACACCTTC
-	TRBV6-1	-	TRBJ1-3	14	CASGGDFSGNTIYF	TGTGCCAGCGGGGGGGATTTCTCTGGAAACACCATATATTTT
-	TRBV27	-	TRBJ2-2	12	CASSFGYGELFF	TGTGCCAGCAGTTTCGGGTATGGGGAGCTGTTTTTT
-	TRBV2	-	TRBJ1-2	13	CASSTGPADGYTF	TGTGCCAGCAGTACCGGGCCAGCGGATGGCTACACCTTC
few	TRBV5-5	TRBD1	TRBJ1-5	15	CASSRDRLRNQPQHF	TGTGCCAGCAGCCGGGACAGGTTAAGGAATCAGCCCCAGCATTTT
few	TRBV6-6	-	TRBJ1-6	11	CASRLPVALHF	TGTGCCAGCAGACTCCCTGTGGCCCTCCACTTT
-	TRBV19	TRBD1	TRBJ1-3	15	CASLGQTRLGNTIYF	TGTGCCAGTTTGGGACAGACGAGGCTTGGAAACACCATATATTTT
once	TRBV4-1	TRBD2	TRBJ2-7	16	CASSPFGTSVSYEQYF	TGCGCCAGCAGCCCGTTTGGGACTAGCGTCTCCTACGAGCAGTACTTC
-	TRBV21-1	-	TRBJ2-1	15	CASSVTKSGYHEQFF	TGTGCCAGCAGCGTAACGAAGTCGGGGTACCATGAGCAGTTCTTC
-	TRBV10-1	TRBD1	TRBJ2-3	13	CATPGQGTDTQYF	TGCGCCACCCCGGGACAGGGCACAGATACGCAGTATTTT
-	TRBV28	-	TRBJ1-1	12	CASSLRFSEAFF	TGTGCCAGCAGTTTACGTTTCTCTGAAGCTTTCTTT
-	TRBV2	-	TRBJ2-5	13	CASSRTVQETQYF	TGTGCCAGCAGTCGGACAGTGCAAGAGACCCAGTACTTC
-	TRBV18	-	TRBJ2-4	13	CASSTGSTNIQYF	TGTGCCAGCTCAACAGGGAGTACAAACATTCAGTACTTC
-	TRBV7-2	TRBD1	TRBJ2-7	15	CASSYGTGGFYEQYF	TGTGCCAGCAGCTACGGGACAGGGGGCTTCTACGAGCAGTACTTC
once	TRBV5-1	-	TRBJ2-1	14	CASSPGAEGNEQFF	TGCGCCAGCAGCCCTGGAGCGGAGGGCAATGAGCAGTTCTTC
few	TRBV28	-	TRBJ1-2	13	CASSLNRESGYTF	TGTGCCAGCAGTTTAAACAGGGAGAGTGGCTACACCTTC
few	TRBV5-6	-	TRBJ2-7	13	CASSPVGGDEQYF	TGTGCCAGCAGTCCCGTCGGAGGGGACGAGCAGTACTTC
-	TRBV28	-	TRBJ1-1	12	CASNIMNTEAFF	TGTGCCAGCAACATCATGAACACTGAAGCTTTCTTT
-	TRBV2	TRBD2	TRBJ2-3	14	CASRSTSSTDTQYF	TGTGCCAGCAGATCGACTAGCAGCACAGATACGCAGTATTTT
-	TRBV7-8	TRBD1	TRBJ1-2	14	CASSQFRDREGYTF	TGTGCCAGCAGTCAATTCCGGGACAGGGAGGGCTACACCTTC
few	TRBV19	-	TRBJ1-1	14	CASQNQGTYGEAFF	TGTGCCAGTCAGAATCAGGGTACGTATGGGGAAGCTTTCTTT
-	TRBV10-2	TRBD2	TRBJ2-1	20	CASQGGPGLGHYGSYNEQFF	TGCGCCAGCCAAGGGGGACCGGGACTAGGGCATTACGGATCTTACAATGAGCAGTTCTTC
once	TRBV7-9	TRBD1	TRBJ1-1	15	CASSPSDRGNTEAFF	TGTGCCAGCAGCCCGTCGGACAGGGGAAACACTGAAGCTTTCTTT
-	TRBV5-6	-	TRBJ2-3	16	CASSSLWASSTDTQYF	TGTGCCAGCAGCAGCTTGTGGGCGTCGAGCACAGATACGCAGTATTTT
-	TRBV2	-	TRBJ2-7	11	CASSSSYEQYF	TGTGCCAGCAGTAGCTCCTACGAGCAGTACTTC
few	TRBV4-2	TRBD1	TRBJ2-5	16	CASSQDQGQGSETQYF	TGTGCCAGCAGCCAAGATCAAGGACAGGGATCGGAGACCCAGTACTTC
-	TRBV6-1	TRBD2	TRBJ2-7	14	CASSGLADAYEQYF	TGTGCCAGCAGTGGACTAGCGGACGCCTACGAGCAGTACTTC
-	TRBV6-4	-	TRBJ2-1	13	CASSDTQEGEQFF	TGTGCCAGCAGTGACACACAGGAGGGTGAGCAGTTCTTC
-	TRBV6-6	-	TRBJ2-7	15	CASSSSMGEGGEQYF	TGTGCCAGCAGTTCGTCCATGGGGGAGGGGGGCGAGCAGTACTTC
-	TRBV6-5	-	TRBJ2-6	15	CASRGVQSGANVLTF	TGTGCCAGCAGGGGAGTGCAATCTGGGGCCAACGTCCTGACTTTC